This T cell receptor (beta chain) came from a study of pediatric ulcerative colitis. During colonoscopy, one to two rectal pinch biopsies were collected. V was shortened by 1 base and J by 6 bases, with 11 bases between the two germline ends. CDR1 and CDR2 (germline): SGHRS, YFSETQ. The CDR3 loop spans 14 amino acids. Profiled with immunoSEQ multiplex PCR; TCRdb holds only in-frame clones, not every one. The top ten hold 4% to 5% of the sample, which has around 12,000 clones, roughly three quarters seen once. The clonotype comes from a boy between 10 and 17 years old who was a control in a study of pediatric ulcerative colitis. Sequenced input: gut tissue. The chain employs TRBV5-1 and TRBJ2-1; a weak D match, TRBD2 (5 bases). The CDR3 DNA reads as TGCGCCAGCAGCTTGAGAGGGTTCGGCAATGAGCAGTTCTTC. This sequence encodes CASSLRGFGNEQFF.